This TCR beta chain derives from a study of long-term antiretroviral therapy in people with HIV. Study outcomes and limitations: Across all time points, the repertoire was dominated by clones that expanded before ART. ART-treated samples gained diversity yet remained below transplant donor controls.

The germline V and J ends were trimmed by 6 bases and 3 bases, with 15 bases remaining between them. There are 14 residues in the CDR3. CDR1 and CDR2 from the germline V gene are ENHRY and SYGVKD. Points on this clone: The target antigen is unknown.

At survey level, the immunoSEQ assay was run in its v3.0 version. Data came from immunoSEQ multiplex PCR; TCRdb stores just in-frame clones and leaves some out. Of 17,000 or so clones in the sample, about 78% are singletons; the top ten hold roughly 14%. None of the participants with HIV were treated outside the United States. The chain recombines TRBV10-3 with TRBJ2-7, with D uncertain. This TCR was sampled from a woman in her thirties or forties with HIV. Sample: unsorted PBMCs, taken about 3.2 years after starting antiretroviral therapy. In DNA, the CDR3 is TGTGCCATCAGCGGGTCAGTCCTAGGCTACGAGCAGTACTTC. Its protein is CAISGSVLGYEQYF.